The rows below give T cell receptor beta chains drawn from one sample of a study of CD8+CD57+ T cells in acquired aplastic anemia. TCRdb re-called the reads through MiXCR, storing one row per CDR3 protein. Of 120,000 or so distinct CDR3 sequences listed, about two fifths were seen once; the top ten hold more than 2.5%. Sequencing input: sorted CD4+, CD8+, or CD8+CD57+ T cells (not recorded which) from PBMCs. These receptors were collected from a human donor with aplastic anemia. Both conserved end residues are part of each CDR3. The D gene is left open where the match is weak. Clone size, where shown, is once, few, many, or a class for clones that have expanded.

D	J	length	size	V	CDR3	DNA
TRBD1	TRBJ1-1	12	NA	TRBV24-1	CATSDGQGGAFF	TGTGCCACCAGTGATGGACAGGGAGGAGCTTTCTTT
TRBD2	TRBJ2-5	14	many	TRBV7-2	CASSGAGGLETQYF	TGTGCCAGCAGCGGAGCGGGGGGCCTTGAGACCCAGTACTTC
NA	TRBJ1-2	15	few	TRBV2	CASSYSTALQGGYTF	TGTGCCAGCAGTTACTCGACAGCACTCCAAGGAGGCTACACCTTC
NA	TRBJ1-3	12	NA	TRBV6-1	CASSAVGDTIYF	TGTGCCAGCAGTGCTGTCGGAGACACCATATATTTT
TRBD2	TRBJ2-1	16	NA	TRBV28	CASGRIGAGGNDEQFF	TGTGCCAGCGGACGGATTGGTGCGGGGGGTAACGATGAGCAGTTCTTC
NA	TRBJ2-7	12	many	TRBV18	CASSPRFGEQYF	TGTGCCAGCTCACCTCGGTTCGGGGAGCAGTACTTC
NA	TRBJ1-1	13	many	TRBV6-5	CASSYGEGTEAFF	TGTGCCAGCAGTTACGGGGAGGGCACTGAAGCTTTCTTT
TRBD1	TRBJ1-1	15	NA	TRBV14	CASSLRDRRNTEAFF	TGTGCCAGCAGCCTCCGGGACAGGCGGAACACTGAAGCTTTCTTT
TRBD1	TRBJ1-1	16	NA	TRBV27	CASSSILGTGVAEAFF	TGTGCCAGCAGTTCCATTCTAGGGACAGGGGTCGCCGAAGCTTTCTTT
NA	TRBJ1-1	13	NA	TRBV20-1	CSAVGLTNTEAFF	TGCAGTGCTGTCGGACTGACGAACACTGAAGCTTTCTTT
NA	TRBJ1-3	19	few	TRBV12-3/TRBV12-4	CASSFQRGGTAASGNTIYF	TGTGCCAGCAGTTTTCAAAGGGGGGGAACCGCTGCCTCTGGAAACACCATATATTTT
NA	TRBJ1-1	11	many	TRBV2	CASSGETEAFF	TGTGCCAGCAGTGGGGAGACTGAAGCTTTCTTT
NA	TRBJ2-3	14	many	TRBV14	CASSPGRGYYTQYF	TGTGCCAGCAGCCCGGGGCGCGGGTACTATACGCAGTATTTT
NA	TRBJ1-5	12	NA	TRBV29-1	CSVEGGGQPQHF	TGCAGCGTTGAGGGTGGAGGTCAGCCCCAGCATTTT
NA	TRBJ1-1	13	NA	TRBV3-1	CASSQGGATEAFF	TGTGCCAGCAGCCAAGGGGGGGCCACTGAAGCTTTCTTT
NA	TRBJ1-2	15	NA	TRBV5-5	CASSLEQAPNYGHTF	TGTGCCAGCAGCTTGGAACAAGCTCCTAACTATGGCCACACCTTC
TRBD1	TRBJ1-2	14	NA	TRBV20-1	CSARRGTALDGYTF	TGCAGTGCTAGACGCGGGACAGCCCTTGATGGCTACACCTTC
NA	TRBJ1-6	13	many	TRBV19	CASSIGGNSPLHF	TGTGCCAGTAGTATAGGGGGGAATTCACCCCTCCACTTT
TRBD2	TRBJ2-5	15	NA	TRBV19	CASSASGGPQETQYF	TGTGCCAGTAGTGCTAGCGGGGGACCTCAAGAGACCCAGTACTTC
TRBD1	TRBJ1-2	14	many	TRBV5-1	CASSFSGTGHGYTF	TGCGCCAGCAGCTTTTCCGGGACAGGGCATGGCTACACCTTC
TRBD2	TRBJ2-5	16	NA	TRBV4-1	CAGSQQTSGGPSPQYF	TGCGCCGGCAGCCAGCAGACTAGCGGGGGGCCCTCTCCCCAGTACTTC
TRBD1	TRBJ1-2	15	NA	TRBV7-9	CASSVDRGSGYGYTF	TGTGCCAGCAGCGTGGACAGGGGATCAGGGTATGGCTACACCTTC
NA	TRBJ1-6	14	many	TRBV4-1	CASSQDQRDSPLHF	TGCGCCAGCAGCCAAGATCAGAGGGATTCACCCCTCCACTTT
NA	TRBJ1-1	16	many	TRBV20-1	CSATQGIFYAMPEAFF	TGCAGTGCCACGCAGGGAATATTTTATGCGATGCCTGAAGCTTTCTTT
NA	TRBJ1-5	15	many	TRBV19	CASSNLGTDNQPQHF	TGTGCCAGTAGTAACCTCGGGACGGATAATCAGCCCCAGCATTTT
NA	TRBJ2-5	10	many	TRBV6-1	CASNEETQYF	TGTGCCAGCAACGAAGAGACCCAGTACTTC
TRBD1	TRBJ2-3	16	many	TRBV24-1	CATSDSGQGNADTQYF	TGTGCCACCAGTGATTCGGGACAGGGTAACGCAGATACGCAGTATTTT
NA	TRBJ2-3	15	NA	TRBV7-8	CASSLVMGAGDTQYF	TGTGCCAGCAGCTTAGTGATGGGGGCGGGAGATACGCAGTATTTT
NA	TRBJ2-3	14	NA	TRBV2	CASSGPGGTDTQYF	TGTGCCAGCAGTGGCCCAGGGGGCACAGATACGCAGTATTTT
TRBD1	TRBJ1-3	17	many	TRBV5-1	CASSSRTGGLSGNTIYF	TGCGCCAGCAGCTCAAGGACAGGGGGCCTCTCTGGAAACACCATATATTTT